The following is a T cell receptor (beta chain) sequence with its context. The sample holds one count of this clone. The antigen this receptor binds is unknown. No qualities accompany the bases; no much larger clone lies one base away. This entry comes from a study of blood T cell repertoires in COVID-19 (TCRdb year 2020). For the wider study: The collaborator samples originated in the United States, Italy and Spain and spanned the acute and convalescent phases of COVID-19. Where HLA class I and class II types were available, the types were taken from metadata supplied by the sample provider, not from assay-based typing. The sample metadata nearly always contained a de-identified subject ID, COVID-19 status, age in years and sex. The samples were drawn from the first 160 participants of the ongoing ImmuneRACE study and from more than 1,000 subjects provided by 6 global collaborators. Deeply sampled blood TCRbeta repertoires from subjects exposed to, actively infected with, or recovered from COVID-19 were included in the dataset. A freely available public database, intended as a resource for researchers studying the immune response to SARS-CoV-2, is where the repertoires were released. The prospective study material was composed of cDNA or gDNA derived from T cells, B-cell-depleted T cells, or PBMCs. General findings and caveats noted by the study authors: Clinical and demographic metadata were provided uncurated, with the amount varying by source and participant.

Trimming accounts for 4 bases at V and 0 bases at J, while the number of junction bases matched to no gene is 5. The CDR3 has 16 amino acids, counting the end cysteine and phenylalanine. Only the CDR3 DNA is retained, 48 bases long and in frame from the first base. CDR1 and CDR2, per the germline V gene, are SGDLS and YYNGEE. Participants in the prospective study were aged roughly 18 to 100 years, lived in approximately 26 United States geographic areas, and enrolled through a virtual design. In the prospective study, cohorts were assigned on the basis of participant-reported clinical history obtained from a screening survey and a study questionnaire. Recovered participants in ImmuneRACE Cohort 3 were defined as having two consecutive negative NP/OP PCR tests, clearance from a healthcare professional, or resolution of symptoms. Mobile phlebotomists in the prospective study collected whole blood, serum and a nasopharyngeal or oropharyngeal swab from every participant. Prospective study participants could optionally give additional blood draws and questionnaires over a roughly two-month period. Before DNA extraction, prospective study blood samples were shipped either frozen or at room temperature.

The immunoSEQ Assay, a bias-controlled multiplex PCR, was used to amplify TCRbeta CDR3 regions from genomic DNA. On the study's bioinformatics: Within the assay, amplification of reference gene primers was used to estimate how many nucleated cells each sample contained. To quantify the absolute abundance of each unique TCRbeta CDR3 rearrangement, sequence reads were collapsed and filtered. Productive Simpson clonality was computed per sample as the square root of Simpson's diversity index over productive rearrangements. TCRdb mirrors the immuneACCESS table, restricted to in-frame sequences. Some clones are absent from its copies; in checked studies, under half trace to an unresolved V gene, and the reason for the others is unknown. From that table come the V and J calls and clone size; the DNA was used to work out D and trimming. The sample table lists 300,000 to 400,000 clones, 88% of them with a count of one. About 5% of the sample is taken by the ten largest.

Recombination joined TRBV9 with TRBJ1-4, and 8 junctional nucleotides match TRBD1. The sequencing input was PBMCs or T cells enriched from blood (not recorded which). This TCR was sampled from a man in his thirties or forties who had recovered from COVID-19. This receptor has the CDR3 CASSPGQGSTNEKLFF. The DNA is TGTGCCAGCAGCCCAGGACAGGGCTCAACTAATGAAAAACTGTTTTTT.